This T cell receptor beta chain was recorded in a study of blood T cells in healthy people across ages. Findings of the study overall: Diversity figures derived from one million T cells were judged to underestimate the true value.

Combining a sample-barcoded 5' primer with a J-beta primer mix, a second PCR ran for about 7 to 12 cycles. A template-switch adaptor that had 12 random nucleotides put a tag on each cDNA molecule. TCRdb analysed the 5' RACE reads with MiXCR anew, one entry per CDR3 protein. This sample has roughly 790,000 distinct CDR3 sequences, with roughly 41% found just once. As concerns this clonotype: Its antigen is not known.

This CDR3 contains 14 residues. CDR1 is SGHTA and CDR2 is FQGNSA in the germline V gene. J gave up 3 bases and V 4 bases, and 6 bases lay outside the gene matches. Sequencing input: blood. This TCR derives from a woman aged 55-69 years in good health. V and J are TRBV7-2 and TRBJ2-7, with 7 nucleotides matching TRBD1. CDR3 nucleotide sequence: TGTGCCAGCAGCTGGCGACAGGGCCACTACGAGCAGTACTTC. Protein: CASSWRQGHYEQYF. Looking up the rest from reference TRBV7-2 and TRBJ2-7 gives the full variable domain: GAGVSQSPSNKVTEKGKDVELRCDPISGHTALYWYRQSLGQGLEFLIYFQGNSAPDKSGLPSDRFSAERTGGSVSTLTIQRTQQEDSAVYLCASSWRQGHYEQYFGPGTRLTVT.